This entry features one T cell receptor (beta chain) sequence. CDR1 ENHRY and CDR2 SYGVKD come from the germline V gene. The CDR3 runs 15 residues. The ends were cut back, 6 bases at V and 0 bases at J, with 12 bases in the middle. These data come from a study of blood T cell repertoires in COVID-19. As for the study in general: PBMCs, B-cell-depleted T cells, or T cells were the source of the cDNA or gDNA that made up the material.

The authors' processing: Nucleated cell number was recorded as an estimate derived from reference gene primer amplification. Profiling relied on immunoSEQ multiplex PCR, and the TCRdb table lists in-frame clones only, not all of them. The DNA gave D and trimming, while V, J and clone size come from that table. This table holds approximately 49,000 clones, 68% found once. The sample taken for sequencing was peripheral blood. This TCR derives from a woman in her seventies with acute or convalescent COVID-19. V usage is TRBV10-3 and J usage is TRBJ1-3; tentatively, D is TRBD1 (5 bases). CDR3 amino acids: CAISPTVISGNTIYF. In DNA, the CDR3 is TGTGCCATCAGCCCGACAGTGATCTCTGGAAACACCATATATTTT.